The 28 T cell receptor beta chains below come from one sample, sequenced in a study of blood T cell repertoires in COVID-19. Clones were read by immunoSEQ multiplex PCR, and TCRdb kept only the in-frame ones, dropping some. The sample contains approximately 150,000 clones, 88% of which appear only once. The source material was peripheral blood. These receptors all stem from a woman in her fifties or sixties with acute or convalescent COVID-19.

A few counts support this clone. The chain has TRBV10-3 and TRBJ1-6, with D possibly TRBD1 on 6 matching bases. CDR1 and CDR2 (germline): ENHRY, SYGVKD. This CDR3 spans 15 amino acids. The ends were cut back, 2 bases at V and 14 bases at J, with 19 bases in the middle. In nucleotides, the CDR3 is TGTGCCATCAGTGAGATGACAGGCACATCGGGAACCCTCCACTTT. Its protein product is CAISEMTGTSGTLHF.

In this sample, this clone turned up once. The V call is TRBV28, the J call TRBJ2-1, with TRBD2 identical over 13 bases. The CDR3 is made up of 18 amino acids. After removal of 7 bases from V and 4 bases from J, the junction contained 13 bases not matched to a gene. Germline V gene lookup returns CDR1 MDHEN and CDR2 SYDVKM. The CDR3 is CASTQLAGGPEGYNEQFF. CDR3 sequence (DNA): TGTGCCAGCACCCAACTAGCGGGGGGGCCGGAGGGTTACAATGAGCAGTTCTTC.

This chain links TRBV28 with TRBJ1-6; D perhaps matches TRBD1 (6 bases). The CDR3 sequence is 12 residues long. Between the trimmed V and J ends, which lost 1 base and 14 bases, there was a span of 9 bases. The germline CDR1 and CDR2 sequences are MDHEN and SYDVKM. CDR3 protein: CASSLSRDTLHF. The CDR3 DNA follows: TGTGCCAGCAGTTTATCCCGGGACACCCTCCACTTT.

V is TRBV10-3 and J is TRBJ2-5, with D possibly TRBD1 on 6 matching bases. The V gene lost 8 bases and the J gene lost 5 bases, with 18 bases spanning the gap. This CDR3 has 14 amino acids. The germline CDR1 and CDR2 sequences are ENHRY and SYGVKD. CDR3 bases: TGTGCCATCCGTCCCGGGACAACCCCCGAGACCCAGTACTTC. Translated, it gives CAIRPGTTPETQYF.

The chain joins TRBV6-2 or TRBV6-3 to TRBJ1-4; D is perhaps TRBD1 (6 bases). CDR1 and CDR2 (germline): MNHEY, SVGEGT. This CDR3 spans 16 amino acids. Trimming cost V 4 bases and J 3 bases, with 15 bases left between them. The CDR3 protein is CASSSAGRGPNEKLFF. The CDR3 nucleotides are TGTGCCAGCAGTTCCGCCGGGCGGGGGCCTAATGAAAAACTGTTTTTT.

V usage is TRBV19 and J usage is TRBJ2-2; TRBD2 agrees at 7 bases. The CDR3 has 16 residues. The germline CDR1 and CDR2 sequences are LNHDA and SQIVND (reference sequence). The V gene end was trimmed by 3 bases and the J gene end by 7 bases; junction bases not matched to a gene: 11. The CDR3, as DNA: TGTGCCAGTAGTATCACTGGGGGAGGGTTCGGCGGGGAGCTGTTTTTT. Translation: CASSITGGGFGGELFF.

The rearrangement uses TRBV19 and TRBJ2-1, with TRBD2 identical over 9 bases. This CDR3 has 19 amino acids. Per germline, CDR1 LNHDA and CDR2 SQIVND (reference sequence). With 5 bases clipped from V and 7 bases from J, the junction kept 21 bases outside the gene matches. In nucleotides, the CDR3 is TGTGCCAGTAGTCTCAGAACGCCGGGACAGCTAGCGGGAAGGAATGAGCAGTTCTTC. It encodes CASSLRTPGQLAGRNEQFF.

This rearrangement joins TRBV5-6 to TRBJ2-2; TRBD1 matches 12 bases. CDR3 size: 17 residues. With V trimmed by 2 bases and J by 6 bases, 8 bases remained unmatched. From germline, CDR1 is SGHDT and CDR2 YYEEEE. In DNA form, the CDR3 reads TGTGCCAGCAGCTTTTTTTCGGGACAGGGGGCATCCGGGGAGCTGTTTTTT. It specifies CASSFFSGQGASGELFF.

The rearrangement uses TRBV5-1 and TRBJ2-5; TRBD2 matches 7 bases. Germline CDR1 SGHRS, CDR2 YFSETQ. The length of the CDR3 is 16 residues. J lost 0 bases, V lost 4 bases, and 9 bases had no gene match. In DNA form, the CDR3 reads TGCGCCAGCAGCGCAAACCCTAGCGGAGACCAAGAGACCCAGTACTTC. Its translation is CASSANPSGDQETQYF. Together with reference TRBV5-1 and TRBJ2-5, the CDR3 gives the full variable domain: KAGVTQTPRYLIKTRGQQVTLSCSPISGHRSVSWYQQTPGQGLQFLFEYFSETQRNKGNFPGRFSGRQFSNSRSEMNVSTLELGDSALYLCASSANPSGDQETQYFGPGTRLLVL.

The chain combines TRBV7-2 with TRBJ2-5, with TRBD2 as a possible D gene (6 bases). The germline CDR1 and CDR2 sequences are SGHTA and FQGNSA. V lost 1 base and J lost 5, with 17 bases in between. This CDR3 contains 16 residues. The CDR3 is CASSLGGGDLPETQYF. The CDR3 coding sequence is TGTGCCAGCAGCTTAGGCGGCGGGGACCTCCCGGAGACCCAGTACTTC.

The sample holds one count of this clone. This chain links TRBV7-2 with TRBJ2-2; the D is unclear. CDR3 size: 15 residues. Germline lookup yields CDR1 SGHTA and CDR2 FQGNSA. V was shortened by 4 bases and J by 6 bases, with 15 bases between the two germline ends. The CDR3 bases are TGTGCCAGCAGCTCAAGACGGGTGAAGGCCGGGGAGCTGTTTTTT. Protein: CASSSRRVKAGELFF.

This chain joins TRBV5-5 and TRBJ1-1; 7 nucleotides align to TRBD1. From germline, CDR1 is SGHKS and CDR2 YYEKEE (reference sequence). The V gene end was trimmed by 8 bases and the J gene end by 0 bases; junction bases not matched to a gene: 10. This CDR3 spans 15 amino acids. In DNA form, the CDR3 reads TGTGCCAGTAGCCAGGGGGTTGCAATGAACACTGAAGCTTTCTTT. It is translated as CASSQGVAMNTEAFF.

This clone was found once. The CDR3 DNA follows: TGTGCCAGCAGTTTAGGACAGGGGGTAGGCTACACCTTC. Protein product: CASSLGQGVGYTF. The chain uses TRBV12-3 or TRBV12-4 and TRBJ1-2; TRBD1 aligns across 9 bases. This CDR3 is 13 amino acids long. Trimming removed 1 base from V and 8 bases from J; junction bases left unmatched: 2.

This clone occurred once. This chain joins TRBV7-2 and TRBJ2-5; 11 positions agree with TRBD1. V trimming: 5 bases; J trimming: 5 bases; junction bases outside the gene matches: 7. Germline V CDR1 and CDR2: SGHTA, FQGNSA. The CDR3 has 15 amino acids. The CDR3 region is CASSPGQGAWETQYF. The CDR3 DNA reads as TGTGCCAGCAGCCCTGGACAGGGGGCATGGGAGACCCAGTACTTC. The full variable domain, its missing parts supplied by reference TRBV7-2 and TRBJ2-5, is GAGVSQSPSNKVTEKGKDVELRCDPISGHTALYWYRQSLGQGLEFLIYFQGNSAPDKSGLPSDRFSAERTGGSVSTLTIQRTQQEDSAVYLCASSPGQGAWETQYFGPGTRLLVL.

The chain recombines TRBV10-3 with TRBJ2-2; 8 bases line up with TRBD1. This CDR3 is 18 amino acids long. The germline CDR1 and CDR2 sequences are ENHRY and SYGVKD. V lost 6 bases to trimming and J lost 2 bases; unmatched junction nucleotides: 14. CDR3 bases: TGTGCCATCAGACCAAGGACAGGGTTGGGTATCAACACCGGGGAGCTGTTTTTT. Translation: CAIRPRTGLGINTGELFF.

This chain connects TRBV7-9 to TRBJ2-2; tentative D call: TRBD2 (7 bases). Germline CDR1 SEHNR, CDR2 FQNEAQ (reference sequence). This CDR3 is 15 amino acids long. With 5 bases removed from V and 3 bases from J, the gap between germline ends came to 13 bases. The CDR3 spells CASSLGGRDTGELFF. Here the CDR3 DNA reads TGTGCCAGCAGCCTCGGGGGGCGCGACACCGGGGAGCTGTTTTTT.

This rearrangement joins TRBV5-1 to TRBJ2-6; D gene unclear. The CDR3 contains 18 residues. V was trimmed by 0 bases and J by 3 bases, leaving 16 bases between them. The germline CDR1 and CDR2 sequences are SGHRS and YFSETQ. CDR3 protein: CASSLVGQPRGGANVLTF. DNA for the CDR3: TGCGCCAGCAGCTTGGTCGGCCAGCCCCGCGGTGGGGCCAACGTCCTGACTTTC.

The chain uses TRBV7-9 and TRBJ2-5, with D maybe TRBD2 (5 bases). Trimming cost V 1 base and J 5 bases, with 14 bases left between them. Germline CDR1 SEHNR, CDR2 FQNEAQ (reference sequence). The CDR3 length is 15 residues. CDR3 in DNA: TGTGCCAGCAGCTTAGATAGCGCGGCGGGCGAGACCCAGTACTTC. Amino acid sequence: CASSLDSAAGETQYF.

V gene TRBV4-1 combines with J gene TRBJ1-2; 10 positions match TRBD1. Germline CDR1 is MGHRA and CDR2 is YSYEKL. This CDR3 contains 15 residues. V lost 1 base and J lost 7; bases outside the gene matches: 6. The chain's CDR3 is CASSQGRQGAAGYTF. Written as DNA, the CDR3 is TGCGCCAGCAGCCAAGGACGACAGGGGGCAGCTGGCTACACCTTC.

CDR3: CASSQSFVREQYF. CDR3 coding DNA: TGTGCCAGCAGTCAGAGCTTCGTCCGCGAGCAGTACTTC. This chain links TRBV6-6 with TRBJ2-7; D not resolved. In germline, CDR1 is MNHNY, CDR2 SVGAGI (reference sequence). The CDR3 extends over 13 amino acids. The V end lost 5 bases, the J end lost 6 bases, and 14 bases lay between the germline ends.

CDR3 sequence: CSVEGAGVTTDTQYF. In nucleotides, the CDR3 is TGCAGCGTCGAGGGAGCGGGGGTGACCACAGATACGCAGTATTTT. The V call is TRBV29-1, the J call TRBJ2-3; 8 bases agree with TRBD2. There are 15 residues in the CDR3. Germline loops: CDR1 SQVTM, CDR2 ANQGSEA. V was clipped by 6 bases and J by 2 bases; unmatched bases: 10.

The V and J genes are TRBV5-1 and TRBJ1-2; a weak D match, TRBD1 (6 bases). This CDR3 contains 16 residues. Germline V lookup: CDR1 SGHRS, CDR2 YFSETQ. Between the trimmed V and J ends, which lost 3 bases and 5 bases, there was a span of 20 bases. The CDR3 here is CASSSAVGQRIYGYTF. CDR3 nucleotide sequence: TGCGCCAGCAGCTCCGCCGTTGGACAGAGGATATATGGCTACACCTTC. Together with reference TRBV5-1 and TRBJ1-2, the CDR3 gives the full variable domain: KAGVTQTPRYLIKTRGQQVTLSCSPISGHRSVSWYQQTPGQGLQFLFEYFSETQRNKGNFPGRFSGRQFSNSRSEMNVSTLELGDSALYLCASSSAVGQRIYGYTFGSGTRLTVV.

The chain joins TRBV12-1 to TRBJ2-5; the D segment call TRBD1 is taken from the table without a DNA check. TRBV12-1 is a pseudogene segment. The CDR3 covers 13 residues. CDR3 DNA sequence: TGTGCCAGCACCGGACAGGATCAAGAGACCCAGTACTTC. Protein: CASTGQDQETQYF.

The chain joins TRBV14 to TRBJ1-1; the D gene is possibly TRBD1 (5 bases). V was shortened by 4 bases and J by 3 bases, with 15 bases between the two germline ends. Germline assignment: CDR1 SGHDN and CDR2 FVKESK. This CDR3 region has 15 residues. The chain's CDR3 is CASSPLGGRDTEAFF. CDR3 nucleotide sequence: TGTGCCAGCAGCCCTCTTGGGGGGAGGGACACTGAAGCTTTCTTT.

V is TRBV6-1 and J is TRBJ2-1; D not certain. The V end was cut by 2 bases, the J end by 1 base, with 9 bases between. Germline-derived CDR1 and CDR2 are MNHNS and SASEGT. The CDR3 contains 15 residues. The CDR3 protein is CASSESVRSYNEQFF. CDR3 DNA: TGTGCCAGCAGTGAATCGGTGAGGTCCTACAATGAGCAGTTCTTC.

This chain joins TRBV4-2 and TRBJ2-2, with TRBD2 identical over 12 bases. CDR3 length: 18 amino acids. Germline values: CDR1 LGHNA, CDR2 YNFKEQ. V trimming: 4 bases; J trimming: 0 bases; junction bases outside the gene matches: 6. The CDR3 DNA reads as TGTGCCAGCAGCCTAGGACTAGCGGGGACCTCGAACACCGGGGAGCTGTTTTTT. Protein product: CASSLGLAGTSNTGELFF.

In regard to this clone: At one boundary the junction diverges from the germline segment, which might be a read error. The chain employs TRBV29-1 and TRBJ1-1; D possibly corresponds to TRBD1 (5 bases). Germline V lookup: CDR1 SQVTM, CDR2 ANQGSEA. The CDR3 runs 12 residues. CDR3 in amino acids: CSARDRHTDAFF. The DNA for the CDR3 is TGCAGCGCCCGTGACAGACACACTGACGCTTTCTTT. Combining the CDR3 with reference TRBV29-1 and TRBJ1-1 gives the whole variable domain SAVISQKPSRDICQRGTSLTIQCQVDSQVTMMFWYRQQPGQSLTLIATANQGSEATYESGFVIDKFPISRPNLTFSTLTVSNMSPEDSSIYLCSARDRHTDAFFGQGTRLTVV.

The chain uses TRBV20-1 and TRBJ1-1; 8 bases match TRBD1. The trim removed 3 bases at V and 1 base at J, leaving 7 bases unmatched. The germline V gene encodes CDR1 DFQATT and CDR2 SNEGSKA (reference sequence). There are 15 residues in the CDR3. The CDR3 region is CSASPLGQANTEAFF. The CDR3, as DNA: TGCAGTGCTAGTCCCCTGGGACAGGCGAACACTGAAGCTTTCTTT.